This passage covers 32 T cell receptor beta chains from one sample sequenced in a study of T cell repertoires in cytomegalovirus infection. Each CDR3 protein is one row after TCRdb ran MiXCR on the reads. The data hold 310,000 or so distinct CDR3 sequences, with about a tenth observed a single time. The specimen was PBMCs. These receptors originate from a human donor in good health (CMV status not recorded). Some clones in this sample may be carry-over from other donors' samples.

This clonotype came up many times. The chain combines TRBV7-9 with TRBJ2-7, with 9 bases matching TRBD1. The CDR3 extends over 13 amino acids. J gave up 6 bases and V 5 bases, and 5 bases lay outside the gene matches. Per germline, CDR1 SEHNR and CDR2 FQNEAQ (reference sequence). CDR3 protein: CASSEEDRGEQYV. In DNA, the CDR3 is TGTGCCAGCAGCGAGGAGGACAGGGGCGAGCAGTACGTC.

This clonotype occurred many times. The CDR3 sequence is CASSWDLSTEAFF. The CDR3 DNA reads as TGTGCCAGCAGTTGGGACCTAAGCACTGAAGCTTTCTTT. The gene calls are TRBV6-1 and TRBJ1-1, with D possibly TRBD1 on 5 matching bases. The V gene lost 5 bases and the J gene lost 4 bases, with 11 bases spanning the gap. This CDR3 comprises 13 residues. CDR1 and CDR2 from the germline V gene are MNHNS and SASEGT.

The rearrangement joins TRBV9 to TRBJ1-1, with TRBD1 matching 10 bases. V lost 2 bases to trimming and J lost 1 base; unmatched junction nucleotides: 2. The CDR3 runs to 15 residues. Germline loops: CDR1 SGDLS, CDR2 YYNGEE. CDR3 residues: CASSVTGGGNTEAFF. The CDR3 bases are TGTGCCAGCAGCGTGACAGGGGGCGGGAACACTGAAGCTTTCTTT. The full variable domain, in which reference TRBV9 and TRBJ1-1 provide the parts outside the CDR3, is DSGVTQTPKHLITATGQRVTLRCSPRSGDLSVYWYQQSLDQGLQFLIQYYNGEERAKGNILERFSAQQFPDLHSELNLSSLELGDSALYFCASSVTGGGNTEAFFGQGTRLTVV.

This clonotype was seen at least ten times. The chain combines TRBV7-9 with TRBJ1-5; D unclear. CDR1 is SEHNR, CDR2 FQNEAQ, per germline (reference sequence). V lost 5 bases to trimming and J lost 4 bases, with 6 bases between them. The CDR3 consists of 12 residues. The CDR3 spells CASSTPNQPQHF. The CDR3 bases are TGTGCCAGCAGCACCCCTAATCAGCCCCAGCATTTT. The complete variable domain, with remaining parts taken from reference TRBV7-9 and TRBJ1-5, reads DTGVSQNPRHKITKRGQNVTFRCDPISEHNRLYWYRQTLGQGPEFLTYFQNEAQLEKSRLLSDRFSAERPKGSFSTLEIQRTEQGDSAMYLCASSTPNQPQHFGDGTRLSIL.

This clonotype was observed at least ten times. The chain uses TRBV7-2 and TRBJ1-4; D perhaps matches TRBD1 (5 bases). The V and J ends lost 2 bases and 8 bases respectively, with 15 bases between them. This CDR3 contains 15 residues. Germline loops: CDR1 SGHTA, CDR2 FQGNSA. CDR3 protein: CASSLRQGWGEKLFF. DNA of the CDR3: TGTGCCAGCAGCTTACGGCAGGGCTGGGGGGAAAAACTGTTTTTT.

On this clonotype: A clone one base away is much larger, so this may be a read error. The chain carries TRBV29-1 and TRBJ2-1, with D possibly being TRBD2 (6 bases). The CDR3 covers 11 residues. Germline V lookup: CDR1 SQVTM, CDR2 ANQGSEA. V lost 1 base and J lost 9, with 7 bases in between. CDR3 DNA: TGCAGCGTTGAAGGCGGGGTTGAGCAGTTCTTC. It yields the protein CSVEGGVEQFF.

This clonotype was recorded at least ten times. CDR3 in amino acids: CASSWGTPPGETQYF. The CDR3 nucleotides read TGTGCCAGCAGTTGGGGGACCCCGCCCGGGGAGACCCAGTACTTC. This chain links TRBV12-3 or TRBV12-4 with TRBJ2-5; D may correspond to TRBD1 or TRBD2 (5 bases each). Trimming removed 4 bases from V and 5 bases from J, with 17 bases in between. The CDR3 runs to 15 residues.

This clonotype was counted at least ten times. The chain uses TRBV27 and TRBJ1-5, with D maybe TRBD1 (6 bases). Germline V gene lookup returns CDR1 MNHEY and CDR2 SMNVEV (reference sequence). This CDR3 contains 15 residues. Trimming cost V 6 bases and J 7 bases, with 19 bases left between them. The CDR3 here is CASSPTGQLWQPQHF. Written as DNA, the CDR3 is TGTGCCAGCAGCCCTACAGGACAGCTTTGGCAGCCCCAGCATTTT.

This clonotype was detected many times. The chain recombines TRBV28 with TRBJ2-7, with 8 nucleotides matching TRBD1. This CDR3 region has 15 residues. V shed 5 bases, J shed 2 bases, and the junction held 8 bases outside the gene matches. Germline CDR1 is MDHEN and CDR2 is SYDVKM. The CDR3 sequence is CASSTQDRGPYEQYV. CDR3 coding DNA: TGTGCCAGCAGTACCCAAGACAGGGGTCCCTACGAGCAGTACGTC.

This clonotype was counted ten times or more. This rearrangement joins TRBV5-1 to TRBJ2-1; either TRBD1 or TRBD2 may fit D (5 bases each). CDR3 size: 15 residues. V was pared by 0 bases and J by 4 bases, with 11 bases between. Germline V CDR1 and CDR2: SGHRS, YFSETQ. Written as DNA, the CDR3 is TGCGCCAGCAGCTTGGTGGGGACCCAATACAATGAGCAGTTCTTC. This sequence encodes CASSLVGTQYNEQFF.

This clonotype has ten or more counts. J is TRBJ1-1 and V is TRBV4-1; tentatively, D is TRBD1 (5 bases). Looked up from germline, CDR1 is MGHRA and CDR2 is YSYEKL. This CDR3 is 12 amino acids long. V shed 2 bases and J shed 8 bases, with 9 bases lying between them. The CDR3 region has the DNA TGCGCCAGCAGCCAAAAACCAGGGGAAGCTTTCTTT. Residues: CASSQKPGEAFF.

Ten or more counts support this clonotype. The chain couples TRBV2 to TRBJ1-1; D not certain. This CDR3 has 14 amino acids. The germline CDR1 and CDR2 sequences are SNHLY and FYNNEI. The V gene lost 8 bases and the J gene lost 6 bases, with 19 bases spanning the gap. The CDR3 region is CASLARAKGPEAFF. DNA for the CDR3: TGTGCCAGCCTCGCGCGCGCCAAAGGTCCTGAAGCTTTCTTT.

This chain uses TRBV29-1 with TRBJ1-2, with a possible D match to TRBD1 (5 bases). V was cut by 6 bases and J by 4 bases, with 21 bases left in between. The CDR3 spans 15 residues. Germline V gene data show CDR1 as SQVTM and CDR2 as ANQGSEA. In DNA, the CDR3 is TGCAGCGTCGTGGATTGGCGGGACTGGGGCTATGGCTACACCTTC. Amino acids: CSVVDWRDWGYGYTF.

About this clonotype itself: Just one base apart from a much larger clone, this may be a read error. The chain recombines TRBV10-3 with TRBJ2-7; D unclear. This CDR3 is 13 amino acids long. The V gene's germline CDR1 is ENHRY and CDR2 SYGVKD. The CDR3: CGINGPHGYEQYF. The CDR3 DNA reads TGTGGCATCAATGGCCCCCACGGGTACGAGCAGTACTTC.

Ten or more counts support this clonotype. This chain connects TRBV7-8 to TRBJ2-3, with 9 bases aligning to TRBD2. This CDR3 spans 13 amino acids. Germline V lookup: CDR1 SGHVS, CDR2 FQNEAQ. With V trimmed by 6 bases and J by 4 bases, 2 bases remained unmatched. CDR3 in amino acids: CASRVAGADTQYF. CDR3 in DNA: TGTGCCAGCAGGGTAGCGGGAGCAGATACGCAGTATTTT.

This clonotype was counted ten times or more. The rearrangement joins TRBV20-1 to TRBJ1-6; tentatively, D is TRBD1 (6 bases). From germline, CDR1 is DFQATT and CDR2 SNEGSKA (reference sequence). The CDR3 runs 16 residues. The V end lost 0 bases, the J end lost 5 bases, and 14 bases lay between the germline ends. CDR3 region: CSARDFGTGNNSPLHF. The CDR3 DNA is TGCAGTGCTAGAGATTTTGGAACAGGGAATAATTCACCCCTCCACTTT.

This clonotype was seen many times. The chain is built from TRBV9 and TRBJ1-6; D is possibly TRBD1 (5 bases). Germline CDR1 reads SGDLS; CDR2 reads YYNGEE. Trimming removed 1 base from V and 2 bases from J, with 7 bases in between. The CDR3 consists of 15 residues. The CDR3 region is CASSVTGAYNSPLHF. The CDR3, as DNA: TGTGCCAGCAGCGTAACGGGGGCCTATAATTCACCCCTCCACTTT.

This clonotype was detected ten times or more. This chain connects TRBV4-1 to TRBJ2-2; TRBD1 might be the D (6 bases). Germline V gives CDR1 MGHRA, CDR2 YSYEKL. Trimming removed 4 bases from V and 4 bases from J, with 13 bases in between. The CDR3 spans 15 residues. DNA for the CDR3: TGCGCCAGCAGCCTAAGCTCCAGGGGCACCGGGGAGCTGTTTTTT. Amino acids: CASSLSSRGTGELFF.

There are many counts of this clonotype. CDR3 amino acids: CSARNSGLVRMRETQYF. In DNA form, the CDR3 reads TGCAGTGCTAGAAACTCTGGACTAGTTCGAATGCGGGAGACCCAGTACTTC. The chain recombines TRBV20-1 with TRBJ2-5; 7 bases align to TRBD2. The CDR3 has 17 residues. The germline CDR1 and CDR2 sequences are DFQATT and SNEGSKA (reference sequence). The J segment lost 5 bases and the V segment lost 2 bases, leaving 17 bases of the junction unmatched.

This clonotype was seen many times. The V and J genes are TRBV7-9 and TRBJ2-1; D might be TRBD1 (5 bases). The ends were cut back, 4 bases at V and 7 bases at J, with 8 bases in the middle. The CDR3 totals 12 residues. Germline V CDR1 and CDR2: SEHNR, FQNEAQ (reference sequence). In nucleotides, the CDR3 is TGTGCCAGCAGCTCGACAGCTAATGAGCAGTTCTTC. Translated, it gives CASSSTANEQFF.

The sample holds a few counts of this clonotype. The V gene is TRBV5-4, the J gene TRBJ2-7, with 10 bases matching TRBD1. Trimming cost V 4 bases and J 4 bases; bases outside gene matches: 8. This CDR3 spans 15 amino acids. Germline V lookup: CDR1 SGHNT, CDR2 YYREEE (reference sequence). CDR3 residues: CASSPAGTGEYEQYV. Here the CDR3 DNA reads TGTGCCAGCAGCCCGGCAGGGACAGGGGAGTACGAGCAGTACGTC.

In its sample, this clonotype was seen a few times. The V gene is TRBV20-1, the J gene TRBJ2-7; weak D call: TRBD1 (6 bases). The CDR3 consists of 11 residues. V was cut by 3 bases and J by 7 bases, with 10 bases left in between. The germline CDR1 and CDR2 sequences are DFQATT and SNEGSKA (reference sequence). CDR3 nucleotides: TGCAGTGCTAGTTGGGGGCGGGAGCAGTACGTC. Translated, it gives CSASWGREQYV.

This clonotype was seen a handful of times. J is TRBJ2-3 and V is TRBV29-1; 7 bases are a match to TRBD2. V dropped 6 bases and J dropped 4; count of bases not matched to a gene: 7. Germline CDR1 and CDR2: SQVTM and ANQGSEA. The CDR3 spans 13 residues. This CDR3 is CSVEGRVSDTQYF. CDR3 bases: TGCAGCGTCGAGGGGAGGGTGTCAGATACGCAGTATTTT.

This clonotype was detected only a few times. J is TRBJ1-2 and V is TRBV7-9; D remains ambiguous. This CDR3 is 14 amino acids long. Trimming took 2 bases from V and 0 from J, leaving 7 bases between them. The germline gives CDR1 SEHNR, CDR2 FQNEAQ (reference sequence). For the CDR3, the DNA is TGTGCCAGCAGCTTACTGGGTGCTAACTATGGCTACACCTTC. It translates to CASSLLGANYGYTF.

This clonotype was found a few times. The CDR3 coding sequence is TGTGCCACCAGCAGAGCCACAGGGAAATGGGAGACCCAGTACTTC. This codes for CATSRATGKWETQYF. The rearrangement links TRBV15 to TRBJ2-5; maybe TRBD1 (6 bases). This CDR3 spans 15 amino acids. From germline, CDR1 is LNHNV and CDR2 YYDKDF (reference sequence). Between the trimmed V and J ends, which lost 1 base and 5 bases, there was a span of 14 bases.

This clonotype was seen at least ten times. CDR3 loop: CASSHSGGAYNEQFF. The CDR3 DNA sequence: TGTGCCAGCAGCCACAGCGGGGGGGCCTACAATGAGCAGTTCTTC. This chain connects TRBV7-9 to TRBJ2-1; 10 bases are a match to TRBD2. In germline, CDR1 is SEHNR, CDR2 FQNEAQ (reference sequence). V dropped 5 bases and J dropped 2; count of bases not matched to a gene: 3. This CDR3 comprises 15 residues.

This clonotype was counted at least ten times. This rearrangement joins TRBV7-2 to TRBJ1-1; 9 nucleotides agree with TRBD1. From germline, CDR1 is SGHTA and CDR2 FQGNSA. After removal of 4 bases from V and 5 bases from J, the junction contained 5 bases not matched to a gene. The CDR3 is 14 amino acids. The CDR3 nucleotides read TGTGCCAGCAGCTCAGGGACAGGGAATACTGAAGCTTTCTTT. Protein: CASSSGTGNTEAFF. The full variable domain, in which reference TRBV7-2 and TRBJ1-1 provide the parts outside the CDR3, is GAGVSQSPSNKVTEKGKDVELRCDPISGHTALYWYRQSLGQGLEFLIYFQGNSAPDKSGLPSDRFSAERTGGSVSTLTIQRTQQEDSAVYLCASSSGTGNTEAFFGQGTRLTVV.

This clonotype was observed a handful of times. The chain carries TRBV5-1 and TRBJ2-1; TRBD2 aligns across 8 bases. This CDR3 contains 16 residues. Per the germline V gene, CDR1 is SGHRS and CDR2 is YFSETQ. Trimming removed 4 bases from V and 2 bases from J; junction bases left unmatched: 8. CDR3 protein: CASSPGGGKAYNEQFF. In DNA, the CDR3 is TGCGCCAGCAGCCCGGGAGGGGGGAAGGCCTACAATGAGCAGTTCTTC.

This clonotype was counted between two and nine times. The chain carries TRBV19 and TRBJ1-1, with no clear D. Germline CDR1 reads LNHDA; CDR2 reads SQIVND (reference sequence). The CDR3 sequence is 17 residues long. V lost 3 bases and J lost 0, with 17 bases in between. The CDR3 nucleotides read TGTGCCAGTAGTATGAGGGCGTTTCCGACCATGAACACTGAAGCTTTCTTT. Translating it yields CASSMRAFPTMNTEAFF.

This clonotype was seen at least ten times. CDR3 sequence: CASPARGATDTQYF. CDR3 bases: TGTGCCAGCCCGGCGAGGGGGGCCACAGATACGCAGTATTTT. This chain joins TRBV2 and TRBJ2-3; D might be TRBD1 or TRBD2, each matching 6 bases. V was trimmed by 8 bases and J by 2 bases, leaving 14 bases between them. The CDR3 length is 14 residues. Germline assignment: CDR1 SNHLY and CDR2 FYNNEI.

The rearrangement uses TRBV20-1 and TRBJ1-5; 8 bases map to TRBD1. The CDR3 covers 13 residues. The V gene's germline CDR1 is DFQATT and CDR2 SNEGSKA (reference sequence). Trimming took 5 bases from V and 7 from J; bases not matched to a gene: 7. CDR3 amino acids: CSAGQGARQPQHF. The CDR3 bases are TGCAGTGCTGGCCAGGGGGCAAGACAGCCCCAGCATTTT.

This clonotype has at least ten counts. The CDR3 spells CASLPVRSNYGYTF. In DNA, the CDR3 is TGTGCCAGCCTCCCGGTGAGGAGTAACTATGGCTACACCTTC. The gene calls are TRBV2 and TRBJ1-2, with unresolved D. CDR1 is SNHLY, CDR2 FYNNEI, per germline. The ends were cut back, 8 bases at V and 1 base at J, with 14 bases in the middle. The CDR3 is 14 amino acids.